The 10 T cell receptor beta chains listed next were all sequenced from one sample in a study of T cells in Graves' hyperthyroidism and ophthalmopathy. RNA transcripts served as the template for amplifying TCR beta CDR3 regions. The study used the HTBI primer set for a first-round RT-PCR of the TCR CDR3. TCRdb independently ran MiXCR on the multiplex PCR reads; one entry per CDR3 protein. The sample holds about 690,000 distinct CDR3 sequences, 17% seen once. The specimen was blood. All receptors derive from a man over 45 with Graves' hyperthyroidism.

This clonotype was detected ten times or more. The V call is TRBV7-9, the J call TRBJ1-5; no clear D. Germline V CDR1 and CDR2: SEHNR, FQNEAQ (reference sequence). V was trimmed by 1 base and J by 4 bases, leaving 11 bases between them. The CDR3 spans 15 residues. The CDR3 nucleotides read TGTGCCAGCAGCTTAGGGGCAGAGCGGAATCAGCCCCAGCATTTT. Translating gives CASSLGAERNQPQHF.

This clonotype was seen many times. The J gene is TRBJ2-7, the V gene TRBV20-1, with 8 bases identical to TRBD2. CDR3 size: 14 residues. The V segment lost 6 bases and the J segment 5 bases; nucleotides outside the gene matches: 12. Germline values: CDR1 DFQATT, CDR2 SNEGSKA (reference sequence). The CDR3 loop is CSAGRAGGPNEQYF. As DNA, the CDR3 is TGCAGTGCCGGGAGGGCGGGGGGCCCCAACGAGCAGTACTTC.

This clonotype has just a few counts. This chain connects TRBV6-1 to TRBJ1-2, with 8 bases fitting TRBD1. Trimming removed 5 bases from V and 2 bases from J; junction bases left unmatched: 4. CDR3 length: 14 amino acids. Looked up from germline, CDR1 is MNHNS and CDR2 is SASEGT. The CDR3 coding sequence is TGTGCCAGCAGTACGTGGACAGGGAACTATGGCTACACCTTC. Amino acid sequence: CASSTWTGNYGYTF.

V is TRBV25-1 and J is TRBJ2-3; 10 nucleotides line up with TRBD2. Germline V lookup: CDR1 MGHDK, CDR2 SYGVNS. Trimming removed 3 bases from V and 3 bases from J; junction bases left unmatched: 9. This CDR3 spans 17 amino acids. CDR3 residues: CASSENGLAGATDTQYF. The DNA of the CDR3 is TGTGCCAGCAGTGAGAATGGTCTAGCGGGGGCGACAGATACGCAGTATTTT.

This clonotype was seen more than once but under ten times. The chain employs TRBV19 and TRBJ1-5; D uncertain. The germline V gene encodes CDR1 LNHDA and CDR2 SQIVND (reference sequence). The CDR3 has 13 residues. Trimming removed 5 bases at V and 7 bases at J, with 12 bases between. The DNA of the CDR3 is TGTGCCAGTAGTTCCCAGGTGGCCCAGCCCCAGCATTTT. This encodes CASSSQVAQPQHF.

The V gene is TRBV24-1, the J gene TRBJ2-1; 8 nucleotides match TRBD1. The germline V gene encodes CDR1 KGHDR and CDR2 SFDVKD. The CDR3 consists of 14 residues. The trim removed 3 bases at V and 10 bases at J, leaving 7 bases unmatched. CDR3 bases: TGTGCCACCAGTGATCCGGGACAGGCCTACGAGCAGTTCTTC. It is translated as CATSDPGQAYEQFF.

The V call is TRBV7-3, the J call TRBJ2-2, with 8 nucleotides matching TRBD1. CDR3 length: 15 residues. Trimming took 7 bases from V and 4 from J; bases not matched to a gene: 8. Germline V CDR1 and CDR2: SGHTA, FQGTGA. The chain's CDR3 is CASMTGEYSTGELFF. The CDR3 DNA is TGTGCCAGCATGACAGGGGAATACAGCACCGGGGAGCTGTTTTTT.

The J gene is TRBJ2-1, the V gene TRBV4-1; 8 positions match TRBD2. The trim removed 2 bases at V and 13 bases at J, leaving 10 bases unmatched. CDR1 is MGHRA and CDR2 is YSYEKL in the germline V gene. The CDR3 extends over 14 amino acids. The CDR3: CASSQNLAGASQFF. For the CDR3, the DNA is TGCGCCAGCAGCCAAAACCTAGCGGGCGCTTCCCAGTTCTTC.

The table lists this clonotype with many counts. The chain uses TRBV11-2 and TRBJ2-1; 7 bases agree with TRBD1. Germline V gives CDR1 SGHAT, CDR2 FQNNGV. The length of the CDR3 is 17 residues. The ends lost 4 bases at V and 8 bases at J; junction bases unmatched: 17. DNA of the CDR3: TGTGCCAGCAGCTATAAAATAGGGGGCGCGAATTACGATGAGCAGTTCTTC. Its translation: CASSYKIGGANYDEQFF. Filled out from reference TRBV11-2 and TRBJ2-1, the complete variable domain reads EAGVAQSPRYKIIEKRQSVAFWCNPISGHATLYWYQQILGQGPKLLIQFQNNGVVDDSQLPKDRFSAERLKGVDSTLKIQPAKLEDSAVYLCASSYKIGGANYDEQFFGPGTRLTVL.

J is TRBJ1-3 and V is TRBV28; D is unresolved. The CDR3 is 17 amino acids. V was trimmed by 3 bases and J by 7 bases, leaving 22 bases between them. Looked up from germline, CDR1 is MDHEN and CDR2 is SYDVKM. The CDR3 DNA is TGTGCCAGCAGTTTCCCGAGGCAGCCGGGTGTCGGGAACACCATATATTTT. It codes for CASSFPRQPGVGNTIYF. The complete variable domain, with remaining parts taken from reference TRBV28 and TRBJ1-3, reads DVKVTQSSRYLVKRTGEKVFLECVQDMDHENMFWYRQDPGLGLRLIYFSYDVKMKEKGDIPEGYSVSREKKERFSLILESASTNQTSMYLCASSFPRQPGVGNTIYFGEGSWLTVV.